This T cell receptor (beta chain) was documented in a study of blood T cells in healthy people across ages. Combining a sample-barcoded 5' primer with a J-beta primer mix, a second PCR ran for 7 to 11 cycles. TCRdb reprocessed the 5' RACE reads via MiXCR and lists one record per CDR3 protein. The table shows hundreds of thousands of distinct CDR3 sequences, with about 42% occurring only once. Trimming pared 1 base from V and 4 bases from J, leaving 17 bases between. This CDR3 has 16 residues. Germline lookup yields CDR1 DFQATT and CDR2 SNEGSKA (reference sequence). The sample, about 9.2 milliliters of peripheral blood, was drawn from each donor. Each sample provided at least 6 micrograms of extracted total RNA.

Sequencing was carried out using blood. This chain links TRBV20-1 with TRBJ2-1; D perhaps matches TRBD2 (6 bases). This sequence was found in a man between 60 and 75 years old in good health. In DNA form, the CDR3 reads TGCAGTGCTAGAGCGGGGGTTGGGCGTAGGTACAATGAGCAGTTCTTC. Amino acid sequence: CSARAGVGRRYNEQFF.